These 23 T cell receptor beta chains were all obtained from the same sample, sequenced in a study of prognosis after radiotherapy for stage I lung cancer. Genomic DNA was subjected to two-round multiplex PCR for amplification of TCR beta CDR3. During first-round PCR, primers specific to each TRBV and TRBJ gene were used. TCRdb recomputed calls from the multiplex PCR reads with MiXCR, one row per CDR3 protein. The table has approximately 41,000 distinct CDR3 sequences, around 24% seen once. The sample here was PBMCs, taken before or after stereotactic body radiation therapy (not recorded which). The source is a donor of 50 years or more with non-small cell lung cancer.

This clonotype was counted ten times or more. The chain has TRBV2 and TRBJ1-2; D is possibly TRBD1 (5 bases). CDR1 and CDR2 (germline): SNHLY, FYNNEI. The CDR3 runs 15 residues. Trimming left V 8 bases short and J 4 bases short, with 20 bases between. The CDR3 region is CASGGLPGAGYGYTF. DNA of the CDR3: TGTGCCAGCGGGGGACTCCCCGGGGCCGGCTATGGCTACACCTTC.

This clonotype was detected many times. The chain uses TRBV20-1 and TRBJ1-3; D is unclear. The CDR3 runs 15 residues. Per germline, CDR1 DFQATT and CDR2 SNEGSKA (reference sequence). Trimming removed 0 bases from V and 0 bases from J, with 9 bases in between. The CDR3 is CSARDGSFSGNTIYF. The CDR3 DNA reads TGCAGTGCTAGAGATGGGAGTTTCTCTGGAAACACCATATATTTT.

Turning to this clonotype: Because the CDR3's place on the DNA is in doubt, the DNA is left out and the CDR3 is given as listed by TCRdb. The chain combines TRBV6-1 with TRBJ2-3; TRBD2, the table's D call, lacks a check against the DNA. CDR1 and CDR2 from the germline V gene are MNHNS and SASEGT. The CDR3 sequence runs 21 residues, both termini included. This CDR3 is CDSSFYICNARRGGSTDTQYF.

In its sample, this clonotype was seen many times. The rearrangement joins TRBV6-1 to TRBJ1-5, with 8 bases lining up with TRBD1. V gave up 6 bases and J gave up 2 bases; unmatched junction bases: 15. This CDR3 contains 18 residues. CDR1 and CDR2 from the germline V gene are MNHNS and SASEGT. This CDR3 reads CASRATDRVDYGNQPQHF. The CDR3, as DNA: TGTGCCAGCAGAGCTACGGACAGGGTTGATTATGGCAATCAGCCCCAGCATTTT.

This clonotype has a count of ten or more. The J gene is TRBJ1-2, the V gene TRBV10-3, with TRBD1 matching over 7 bases. The V and J ends lost 10 bases and 0 bases, in that order; junction bases with no gene match: 5. The CDR3 consists of 13 residues. Germline V gene lookup returns CDR1 ENHRY and CDR2 SYGVKD. The CDR3 is CATTDRTNYGYTF. CDR3 DNA: TGTGCCACCACGGACAGGACTAACTATGGCTACACCTTC.

At least ten counts were recorded for this clonotype. The chain recombines TRBV6-1 with TRBJ1-1; D not certain. The V end lost 6 bases, the J end lost 0 bases, and 17 bases lay between the germline ends. Germline values: CDR1 MNHNS, CDR2 SASEGT. The CDR3 covers 16 residues. The CDR3 reads CASSLRRDIMNTEAFF. The CDR3 bases are TGTGCCAGCAGCCTCAGGCGGGATATAATGAACACTGAAGCTTTCTTT.

This clonotype came up many times. This chain joins TRBV12-3 or TRBV12-4 and TRBJ2-5; D ambiguous. V lost 7 bases, J lost 5 bases, and 14 bases lay in between. This CDR3 is 13 amino acids long. This CDR3 is CASTPTGRETQYF. For the CDR3, the DNA is TGTGCCAGCACCCCCACTGGGCGGGAGACCCAGTACTTC.

This clonotype occurred many times. The chain couples TRBV2 to TRBJ1-5; D possibly corresponds to TRBD1 (6 bases). Trimming cost V 7 bases and J 0 bases, with 13 bases left between them. CDR1 and CDR2 from the germline V gene are SNHLY and FYNNEI. The CDR3 has 15 amino acids. The CDR3 loop reads CASTSYRDSNQPQHF. The CDR3 nucleotides are TGTGCCAGCACTTCCTACAGGGATAGCAATCAGCCCCAGCATTTT.

This clonotype was seen many times. The V gene is TRBV9, the J gene TRBJ2-1; 16 bases match TRBD2. The CDR3 length is 15 residues. The junction had 3 bases not matched to a gene; V was cut back by 4 bases and J by 8 bases. Germline V CDR1 and CDR2: SGDLS, YYNGEE. CDR3 nucleotides: TGTGCCAGCAGCACGGGACTAGCGGGAGGGCATGAGCAGTTCTTC. Its translation: CASSTGLAGGHEQFF.

As regards this clonotype: One end of the junction is discordant with germline, which a read error may explain. The chain uses TRBV2 and TRBJ2-1; TRBD1 aligns across 10 bases. Germline V gives CDR1 SNHLY, CDR2 FYNNEI. The CDR3 loop spans 16 amino acids. The CDR3 sequence is CASSGDRGQDYNEQFF. CDR3 bases: TGTGCCAGCAGTGGCGACAGGGGGCAAGACTACAATGAACAGTTCTTC.

This clonotype was counted once. This likely stems from a read error, as it lies one base from a far larger clone. The V call is TRBV6-6, the J call TRBJ1-1; the D is unclear. CDR1 and CDR2 (germline): MNHNY, SVGAGI (reference sequence). The CDR3 is 15 amino acids. V gave up 0 bases and J gave up 3 bases, with 11 bases separating them. CDR3 sequence reads: CASSYSVQTYTEAFF. As DNA, the CDR3 is TGTGCCAGCAGTTACTCGGTACAGACTTACACTGAAGCTTTCTTT.

This clonotype has ten or more counts. CDR3 bases: TGCAGTGCTATCAGGGGTCAGGCGAATCAGCCCCAGCATTTT. Protein product: CSAIRGQANQPQHF. V gene TRBV20-1 combines with J gene TRBJ1-5, with D tentatively TRBD1 (6 bases). The CDR3 is 14 residues long. V was shortened by 4 bases and J by 4 bases, with 14 bases between the two germline ends. The germline V gene encodes CDR1 DFQATT and CDR2 SNEGSKA (reference sequence).

Ten or more counts support this clonotype. The rearrangement uses TRBV5-1 and TRBJ2-1; 8 bases fit TRBD1. This CDR3 is built from 15 residues. CDR1 and CDR2 (germline): SGHRS, YFSETQ. The J segment lost 7 bases and the V segment lost 4 bases, leaving 10 bases of the junction unmatched. The CDR3 protein is CASSIGQGFLNEQFF. The CDR3 DNA reads TGCGCCAGCAGCATAGGACAGGGCTTCCTTAATGAGCAGTTCTTC.

This clonotype was seen ten or more times. The rearrangement links TRBV2 to TRBJ2-7; D remains unclear. The CDR3 contains 11 residues. In germline, CDR1 is SNHLY, CDR2 FYNNEI. For the CDR3, the DNA is TGTGCTAAAAGTGGGCGTGGCGAGCAGTACTTC. It is translated as CAKSGRGEQYF. Full variable domain (rest looked up from reference TRBV2 and TRBJ2-7): EPEVTQTPSHQVTQMGQEVILRCVPISNHLYFYWYRQILGQKVEFLVSFYNNEISEKSEIFDDQFSVERPDGSNFTLKIRSTKLEDSAMYFCAKSGRGEQYFGPGTRLTVT.

This clonotype appeared many times. The CDR3 protein is CASTVVFSNQPQHF. The CDR3 coding sequence is TGTGCCAGTACAGTGGTGTTTAGCAATCAGCCCCAGCATTTT. This chain links TRBV19 with TRBJ1-5, with no clear D. V was pared by 7 bases and J by 0 bases, with 10 bases between. The V gene's germline CDR1 is LNHDA and CDR2 SQIVND (reference sequence). The CDR3 is 14 amino acids.

The rearrangement uses TRBV6-1 and TRBJ2-1, with D uncertain. The CDR3 runs 15 residues. Deletions cut 0 bases from V and 4 bases from J, with 10 bases between. Germline V gene sequence: CDR1 MNHNS, CDR2 SASEGT. The CDR3 reads CASSEAALGYNEQFF. The CDR3 DNA sequence: TGTGCCAGCAGTGAAGCGGCCTTAGGTTACAATGAGCAGTTCTTC.

This clonotype was observed a few times. Possible read error: a much larger clone is one base away. This chain uses TRBV10-2 with TRBJ1-5; 9 nucleotides agree with TRBD1. The CDR3 extends over 13 amino acids. V was clipped by 6 bases and J by 8 bases; unmatched bases: 5. Germline CDR1 WSHSY, CDR2 SAAADI. The CDR3 DNA reads as TGCGCCAGCAGGGGACAGGGAGATAAGCCCCAGCATTTT. It encodes CASRGQGDKPQHF.

This clonotype is labeled as medium-sized (0.01 to 0.1%). The genes are TRBV28 and TRBJ2-6, with D tentatively TRBD1 or TRBD2 (5 bases each). CDR3 length: 17 residues. Trimming pared 3 bases from V and 1 base from J, leaving 13 bases between. The germline V gene encodes CDR1 MDHEN and CDR2 SYDVKM. The CDR3 protein is CASSFPGRMSGANVLTF. As DNA, the CDR3 is TGTGCCAGCAGTTTCCCGGGACGGATGTCTGGGGCCAACGTCCTGACTTTC. Using reference TRBV28 and TRBJ2-6 for the parts outside the CDR3, the full variable domain is DVKVTQSSRYLVKRTGEKVFLECVQDMDHENMFWYRQDPGLGLRLIYFSYDVKMKEKGDIPEGYSVSREKKERFSLILESASTNQTSMYLCASSFPGRMSGANVLTFGAGSRLTVL.

By share, this clonotype ranks as medium-sized. The chain combines TRBV20-1 with TRBJ2-3; no firm D call. V was pared by 0 bases and J by 1 base, with 8 bases between. The CDR3 sequence is 14 residues long. From germline, CDR1 is DFQATT and CDR2 SNEGSKA (reference sequence). The CDR3 loop reads CSAREARRTDTQYF. The CDR3 nucleotides read TGCAGTGCTAGAGAAGCAAGGCGCACAGATACGCAGTATTTT.

This clonotype was observed many times. The chain has TRBV4-2 and TRBJ2-1; 7 nucleotides line up with TRBD2. The CDR3 runs 21 residues. V was pared by 1 base and J by 8 bases, with 26 bases of the junction left unmatched. Germline assignment: CDR1 LGHNA and CDR2 YNFKEQ. The CDR3 DNA follows: TGTGCCAGCAGCCAAGCCAAGGAGGGCGGGGGACCCTCCTCGAACCTGGATGAGCAGTTCTTC. This codes for CASSQAKEGGGPSSNLDEQFF.

The sample holds many counts of this clonotype. This chain connects TRBV20-1 to TRBJ1-1; possible D gene TRBD1, 6 bases. The germline V gene encodes CDR1 DFQATT and CDR2 SNEGSKA (reference sequence). The CDR3 loop spans 15 amino acids. V dropped 3 bases and J dropped 0 bases, with 14 bases sitting between them. The CDR3 loop is CSARIDRRMNTEAFF. The CDR3 nucleotides read TGCAGTGCTAGGATAGACAGGCGTATGAACACTGAAGCTTTCTTT.

This clonotype was observed many times. V gene TRBV11-2 combines with J gene TRBJ2-5; TRBD1 agrees at 10 bases. This CDR3 comprises 16 residues. The ends lost 4 bases at V and 10 bases at J; junction bases unmatched: 15. Germline V lookup: CDR1 SGHAT, CDR2 FQNNGV. The CDR3 sequence is CASSSLDRGRLVSQYF. Here the CDR3 DNA reads TGTGCCAGCAGCTCCCTTGACAGGGGGCGTTTGGTGAGCCAGTACTTC. Together with reference TRBV11-2 and TRBJ2-5, the CDR3 gives the full variable domain: EAGVAQSPRYKIIEKRQSVAFWCNPISGHATLYWYQQILGQGPKLLIQFQNNGVVDDSQLPKDRFSAERLKGVDSTLKIQPAKLEDSAVYLCASSSLDRGRLVSQYFGPGTRLLVL.

This sequence joins TRBV12-3 or TRBV12-4 and TRBJ2-4; D call uncertain. Trimming took 6 bases from V and 0 from J, leaving 6 bases between them. The CDR3 runs to 13 residues. The CDR3, as DNA: TGTGCCAGCAGAGACCTAGCCAAAAACATTCAGTACTTC. This translates into CASRDLAKNIQYF.